Sequencing of this T cell receptor (beta chain) was carried out in a study of blood T cells in healthy people across ages. Peripheral blood from each donor was collected in a volume of ten milliliters. Total RNA was extracted at no less than 6 micrograms per sample. Findings and limits, study-wide: Comparison with aged donors showed that long-lived donors had more naive CD4+ cells and higher diversity. Older individuals had lower TCR beta diversity per million T cells (the decline was roughly linear).

Primers used in a second PCR of about 7 to 12 cycles were a sample-barcoded 5' primer and a J-beta primer mix. One entry per CDR3 protein, called by TCRdb with MiXCR from the 5' RACE reads. This sample has 710,000 or so distinct CDR3 sequences; about a fifth occur once, and the top ten carry approximately 20%. In regard to this clonotype: No antigen is known for it.

V shed 1 base and J 3 bases; nucleotides not matched to a gene: 11. The CDR3 has 18 amino acids. The V gene's germline CDR1 is MNHNS and CDR2 SASEGT. The sequence derives from a man in his 70s in good health. The V and J genes are TRBV6-1 and TRBJ2-3, with 9 bases that match TRBD1. The sample taken for sequencing was blood. DNA of the CDR3: TGTGCCAGCAGTGAAGGGAGGTACAGGGGGCTACAGACAGATACGCAGTATTTT. This codes for CASSEGRYRGLQTDTQYF.